Each of the 23 T cell receptor beta chains below was sequenced from the same sample in a study of blood T cell repertoires in COVID-19 (dated by TCRdb to 2020 to 2022). Library method: the immunoSEQ multiplex PCR assay. TCRdb took over this immuneACCESS table, retaining in-frame rearrangements with V and J assigned. Such tables are incomplete; in checked studies, under half of the missing clones stem from an unresolved V gene, and the remainder is unexplained. The sample table records tens of thousands of clones; around four fifths of these occur just once. Of the sample, about 2.5% falls within the top ten clones. The source material was peripheral blood. These receptors all stem from a man aged 80 or over with active or convalescent COVID-19.

The J gene is TRBJ1-5, the V gene TRBV5-1; TRBD1 matches at 9 bases. The CDR3 is 14 residues long. Germline values: CDR1 SGHRS, CDR2 YFSETQ. With 3 bases clipped from V and 4 bases from J, the junction kept 2 bases outside the gene matches. The CDR3, as DNA: TGCGCCAGCAGCTCGGGACAGGGTAATCAGCCCCAGCATTTT. Encoded protein: CASSSGQGNQPQHF.

The chain has TRBV5-6 and TRBJ2-5, with D possibly TRBD1 on 6 matching bases. Between the trimmed V and J ends, which lost 3 bases and 3 bases, there was a span of 12 bases. Germline values: CDR1 SGHDT, CDR2 YYEEEE. This CDR3 contains 14 residues. CDR3 sequence (DNA): TGTGCCAGCAGCTGGACCGGGACAAAAGAGACCCAGTACTTC. It translates to CASSWTGTKETQYF.

The CDR3 protein is CASSPTSGGNTGELFF. The CDR3 DNA reads TGTGCCAGCAGCCCTACTAGCGGGGGCAACACCGGGGAGCTGTTTTTT. V usage is TRBV3-1 (or the pseudogene TRBV3-2) and J usage is TRBJ2-2, with 11 bases aligning to TRBD2. Trimming cost V 4 bases and J 2 bases; bases outside gene matches: 3. There are 16 residues in the CDR3. The germline V gene has CDR1 LGHDT and CDR2 YNNKEL (reference sequence).

This clone occurred once. The chain combines TRBV2 with TRBJ2-7, with a possible D match to TRBD1 (6 bases). CDR3 length equals 15 residues. Trimming took off 4 bases at V and 4 bases at J, with 17 bases between the two ends. Germline V CDR1 and CDR2: SNHLY, FYNNEI. The CDR3: CASSGTATGRYEQYF. The DNA of the CDR3 is TGTGCCAGCAGTGGGACAGCCACAGGAAGGTACGAGCAGTACTTC. Combining the CDR3 with reference TRBV2 and TRBJ2-7 gives the whole variable domain EPEVTQTPSHQVTQMGQEVILRCVPISNHLYFYWYRQILGQKVEFLVSFYNNEISEKSEIFDDQFSVERPDGSNFTLKIRSTKLEDSAMYFCASSGTATGRYEQYFGPGTRLTVT.

The chain joins TRBV6-5 to TRBJ2-3; perhaps TRBD2 as D (6 bases). CDR1 and CDR2 (germline): MNHEY, SVGAGI. The V gene lost 6 bases and the J gene lost 6 bases, with 16 bases spanning the gap. This CDR3 spans 14 amino acids. Written as DNA, the CDR3 is TGTGCCAGCAGGGGTGGATGGGGAGGTGATACGCAGTATTTT. This translates into CASRGGWGGDTQYF.

The chain recombines TRBV3-1 (or the pseudogene TRBV3-2) with TRBJ2-3; TRBD2 agrees at 8 bases. The CDR3 contains 14 residues. The ends lost 4 bases at V and 1 base at J; junction bases unmatched: 1. Germline CDR1 LGHDT, CDR2 YNNKEL (reference sequence). The CDR3, as DNA: TGTGCCAGCAGCCCACTAGCGGGCACAGATACGCAGTATTTT. Its protein is CASSPLAGTDTQYF.

This rearrangement joins TRBV7-2 to TRBJ2-3, with D possibly TRBD1 on 6 matching bases. The CDR3 contains 15 residues. The V gene lost 5 bases and the J gene lost 1 base, with 13 bases spanning the gap. CDR1 is SGHTA, CDR2 FQGNSA, per germline. The CDR3 DNA sequence: TGTGCCAGCAGCCCAGGGGCGTCTGGCACAGATACGCAGTATTTT. Its protein product is CASSPGASGTDTQYF.

The J gene is TRBJ1-4, the V gene TRBV15; 7 bases line up with TRBD1. The CDR3 covers 19 residues. The germline V gene encodes CDR1 LNHNV and CDR2 YYDKDF (reference sequence). V lost 0 bases, J lost 2 bases, and 12 bases stayed unmatched. This chain's CDR3 is CATSRDRPTGIYTNEKLFF. CDR3 in DNA: TGTGCCACCAGCAGAGACCGCCCGACAGGGATTTACACTAATGAAAAACTGTTTTTT. Variable domain in full (rest from reference TRBV15 and TRBJ1-4): DAMVIQNPRYQVTQFGKPVTLSCSQTLNHNVMYWYQQKSSQAPKLLFHYYDKDFNNEADTPDNFQSRRPNTSFCFLDIRSPGLGDTAMYLCATSRDRPTGIYTNEKLFFGSGTQLSVL.

The chain uses TRBV6-5 and TRBJ2-1; 8 bases match TRBD1. The CDR3 spans 16 residues. V was pared by 3 bases and J by 0 bases, with 4 bases of the junction left unmatched. Germline V gives CDR1 MNHEY, CDR2 SVGAGI. CDR3 protein: CASSYRTGSSYNEQFF. In nucleotides, the CDR3 is TGTGCCAGCAGTTATAGGACAGGGAGCTCCTACAATGAGCAGTTCTTC.

The rearrangement joins TRBV7-9 to TRBJ2-1; 10 bases line up with TRBD1. Trimming removed 2 bases from V and 5 bases from J; junction bases left unmatched: 9. Germline V gives CDR1 SEHNR, CDR2 FQNEAQ (reference sequence). The CDR3 extends over 17 amino acids. This chain's CDR3 is CASSLWGGTGVNNEQFF. The CDR3 bases are TGTGCCAGCAGCTTATGGGGTGGGACAGGGGTCAACAATGAGCAGTTCTTC.

The sample holds one count of this clone. This chain links TRBV7-2 with TRBJ2-1; 11 bases are a match to TRBD2. The junction had 3 bases not matched to a gene; V was cut back by 5 bases and J by 3 bases. The CDR3 runs to 15 residues. The germline CDR1 and CDR2 sequences are SGHTA and FQGNSA. This CDR3 reads CASSQTSGIYNEQFF. In nucleotides, the CDR3 is TGTGCCAGCAGCCAGACTAGCGGGATCTACAATGAGCAGTTCTTC.

The chain couples TRBV11-3 to TRBJ1-1, with 10 bases identical to TRBD1. The CDR3 contains 13 residues. V dropped 8 bases and J dropped 6; count of bases not matched to a gene: 6. The germline V gene has CDR1 SGHNT and CDR2 YENEEA. CDR3 in DNA: TGTGCCAGCGCCGGGACAGGGGATCCTGAAGCTTTCTTT. Amino acid sequence: CASAGTGDPEAFF.

The chain is built from TRBV4-2 and TRBJ2-1; 8 bases align to TRBD2. This CDR3 is 15 amino acids long. Germline V CDR1 and CDR2: LGHNA, YNFKEQ. V lost 4 bases to trimming and J lost 4 bases; unmatched junction nucleotides: 6. The CDR3 DNA reads TGTGCCAGCAGCCTCCAGCGGGGGACTTACAATGAGCAGTTCTTC. It specifies CASSLQRGTYNEQFF.

The CDR3: CASSLSQGEAFF. The CDR3, as DNA: TGTGCCAGCAGTTTAAGTCAGGGTGAAGCTTTCTTT. The rearrangement links TRBV12-3 or TRBV12-4 to TRBJ1-1; maybe TRBD1 (5 bases). CDR3 length: 12 residues. Trimming stripped 2 bases from V and 7 bases from J, with 8 bases between.

The chain combines TRBV10-2 with TRBJ2-5; tentative D call: TRBD2 (5 bases). The CDR3 contains 13 residues. V lost 3 bases, J lost 4 bases, and 9 bases lay in between. CDR1 WSHSY and CDR2 SAAADI come from the germline V gene. This chain's CDR3 is CASSDGVGETQYF. CDR3 nucleotides: TGCGCCAGCAGTGACGGGGTAGGAGAGACCCAGTACTTC.

V gene TRBV5-5 combines with J gene TRBJ1-3; 8 bases line up with TRBD1. The CDR3 covers 15 residues. The V gene's germline CDR1 is SGHKS and CDR2 YYEKEE (reference sequence). The V and J ends lost 4 bases and 1 base, in that order; junction bases with no gene match: 4. In DNA, the CDR3 is TGTGCCAGCAGCGGGACAGGCGGATCTGGAAACACCATATATTTT. It is translated as CASSGTGGSGNTIYF.

The J gene is TRBJ1-5, the V gene TRBV6-8; D is possibly TRBD1 (5 bases). Germline CDR1 MNHGY, CDR2 SAAAGT. The CDR3 is made up of 11 amino acids. With 10 bases removed from V and 5 bases from J, the gap between germline ends came to 9 bases. In nucleotides, the CDR3 is TGTGCCACCCAGGGTCATCAGCCCCAGCATTTT. It translates to CATQGHQPQHF.

The count of this clone is one. The V gene is TRBV5-1, the J gene TRBJ2-1; D not resolved. This CDR3 has 17 residues. Germline-derived CDR1 and CDR2 are SGHRS and YFSETQ. Trimming removed 0 bases at V and 0 bases at J, with 13 bases between. The CDR3 DNA reads as TGCGCCAGCAGCTTGGCCTTAGCCGCTAGCTCCTACAATGAGCAGTTCTTC. The encoded protein is CASSLALAASSYNEQFF.

This chain uses TRBV11-2 with TRBJ2-2, with 12 nucleotides matching TRBD2. The V and J ends lost 4 bases and 6 bases, in that order; junction bases with no gene match: 12. Germline CDR1 SGHAT, CDR2 FQNNGV. This CDR3 is built from 18 residues. CDR3 protein: CASSSGRGLAGVPGELFF. The CDR3 DNA reads TGTGCCAGCAGCTCGGGCCGGGGACTAGCGGGCGTCCCCGGGGAGCTGTTTTTT.

In nucleotides, the CDR3 is TGTGCCATCAGCACAGGGAAAGCCGAGACCCAGTACTTC. The encoded protein is CAISTGKAETQYF. The V call is TRBV10-3, the J call TRBJ2-5; D possibly corresponds to TRBD1 (6 bases). The V end lost 6 bases, the J end lost 5 bases, and 13 bases lay between the germline ends. The CDR3 consists of 13 residues. The germline V gene has CDR1 ENHRY and CDR2 SYGVKD.

This clone was detected a few times. The rearrangement joins TRBV6-5 to TRBJ1-1; 9 bases align to TRBD1. Germline V lookup: CDR1 MNHEY, CDR2 SVGAGI. The length of the CDR3 is 14 residues. The V and J ends lost 6 bases and 6 bases, in that order; junction bases with no gene match: 8. The CDR3 coding sequence is TGTGCCAGCAGGCGGGGACAGGGAAGACCTGAAGCTTTCTTT. Its translation is CASRRGQGRPEAFF.

The chain uses TRBV6-5 and TRBJ2-1, with 7 bases matching TRBD1. In germline, CDR1 is MNHEY, CDR2 SVGAGI. CDR3 size: 13 residues. Trimming at V came to 8 bases and at J to 7 bases, leaving 8 bases not matched to a gene. Written as DNA, the CDR3 is TGTGCCAGCCGTCGTGGGACAGTTAATGAGCAGTTCTTC. Encoded protein: CASRRGTVNEQFF.

J is TRBJ1-1 and V is TRBV14, with D unclear. The CDR3 totals 15 residues. The germline V and J ends were trimmed by 0 bases and 5 bases, with 13 bases remaining between them. Germline CDR1 is SGHDN and CDR2 is FVKESK. The CDR3: CASSQDPGIRTEAFF. The CDR3, as DNA: TGTGCCAGCAGCCAAGACCCCGGGATACGGACTGAAGCTTTCTTT. Full variable domain (rest looked up from reference TRBV14 and TRBJ1-1): EAGVTQFPSHSVIEKGQTVTLRCDPISGHDNLYWYRRVMGKEIKFLLHFVKESKQDESGMPNNRFLAERTGGTYSTLKVQPAELEDSGVYFCASSQDPGIRTEAFFGQGTRLTVV.